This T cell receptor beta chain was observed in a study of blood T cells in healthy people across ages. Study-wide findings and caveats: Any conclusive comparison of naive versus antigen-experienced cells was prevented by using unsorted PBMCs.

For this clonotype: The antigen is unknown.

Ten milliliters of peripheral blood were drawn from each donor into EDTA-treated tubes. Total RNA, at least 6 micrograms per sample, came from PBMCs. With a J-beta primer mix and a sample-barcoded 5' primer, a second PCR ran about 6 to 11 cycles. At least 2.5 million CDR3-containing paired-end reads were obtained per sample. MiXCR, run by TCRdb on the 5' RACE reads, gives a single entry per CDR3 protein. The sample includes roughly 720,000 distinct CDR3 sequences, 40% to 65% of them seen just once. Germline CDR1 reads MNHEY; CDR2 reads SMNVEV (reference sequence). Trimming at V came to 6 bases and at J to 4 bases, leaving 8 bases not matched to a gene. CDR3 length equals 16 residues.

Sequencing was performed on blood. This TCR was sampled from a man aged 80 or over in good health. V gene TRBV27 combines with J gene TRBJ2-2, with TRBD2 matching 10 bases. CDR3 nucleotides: TGTGCCAGCAGGGGGCTAGCGGGAGTTGGCACCGGGGAGCTGTTTTTT. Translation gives CASRGLAGVGTGELFF.